This T cell receptor (beta chain) was documented in a study of blood T cell repertoires in COVID-19. The wider study: COVID-19 samples from acute and convalescent phases originated in the United States, Italy and Spain.

Deletions cut 2 bases from V and 2 bases from J, with 16 bases between. The CDR3 is 16 amino acids. CDR1 and CDR2 from the germline V gene are SGHRS and YFSETQ. In the authors' methods: Reference gene primer amplification gave nucleated cell count estimates. Using immunoSEQ multiplex PCR, the repertoire was profiled, and TCRdb retains in-frame clones only, with some absent. V and J calls and clone size come straight from that table; D and trimming were deduced from the DNA. The table lists about 250,000 clones, approximately 90% of them singletons. Input material: peripheral blood. The V call is TRBV5-1, the J call TRBJ2-5, with a possible D match to TRBD1 (7 bases). This TCR was sampled from a woman in her twenties or thirties with COVID-19, enrolled during active disease. The CDR3 coding sequence is TGCGCCAGCAGCTTCGGGGGCCTCAGGGGGCAAGAGACCCAGTACTTC. Its protein product is CASSFGGLRGQETQYF.